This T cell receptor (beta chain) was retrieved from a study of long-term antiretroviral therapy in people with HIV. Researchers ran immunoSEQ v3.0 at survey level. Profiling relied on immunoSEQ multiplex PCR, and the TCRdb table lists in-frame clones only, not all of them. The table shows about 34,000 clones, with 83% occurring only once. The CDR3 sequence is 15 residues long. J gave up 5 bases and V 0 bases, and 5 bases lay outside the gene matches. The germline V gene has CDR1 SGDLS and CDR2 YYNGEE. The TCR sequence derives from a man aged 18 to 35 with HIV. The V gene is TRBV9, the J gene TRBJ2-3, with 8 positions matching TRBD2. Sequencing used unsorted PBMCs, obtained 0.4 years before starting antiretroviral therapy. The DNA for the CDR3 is TGTGCCAGCAGCGTAGCCGGGGGGGCCAAAGATACGCAGTATTTT. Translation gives CASSVAGGAKDTQYF.